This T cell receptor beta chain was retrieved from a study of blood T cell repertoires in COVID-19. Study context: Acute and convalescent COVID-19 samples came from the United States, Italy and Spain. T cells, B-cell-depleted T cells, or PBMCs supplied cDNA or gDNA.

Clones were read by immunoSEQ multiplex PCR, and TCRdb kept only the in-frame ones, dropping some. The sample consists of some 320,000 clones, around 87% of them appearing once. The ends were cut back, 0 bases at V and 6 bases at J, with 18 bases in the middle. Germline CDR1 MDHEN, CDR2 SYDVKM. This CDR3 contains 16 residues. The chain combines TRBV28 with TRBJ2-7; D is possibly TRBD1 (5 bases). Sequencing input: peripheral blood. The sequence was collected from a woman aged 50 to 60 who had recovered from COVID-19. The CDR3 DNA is TGTGCCAGCAGTTTATGGACAGACCAAGTAGTAGGCGAGCAGTACTTC. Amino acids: CASSLWTDQVVGEQYF.